Sequencing of this TCR beta chain was carried out in a study of cytomegalovirus exposure and HLA in healthy donors. General observations from the study: Immune exposure data for these donors was limited to CMV serostatus. In an earlier analysis, in around 590 donors, most V segments appeared productive either ~90% or ~30% of the time. An analysis was carried out later, and it reportedly showed fewer N-insertions in an Asian-associated ancestry cluster than the approximately 610-donor mean.

Though nominally healthy at sampling, donors likely had unrecorded immune exposures. Deletions cut 9 bases from V and 5 bases from J, with 14 bases between. CDR1 and CDR2 (germline): SGDLS, YYNGEE. The CDR3 sequence is 13 residues long. In the case of this clone: As yet, its antigen is unknown.

Researchers ran the PCR with 60 Vbeta and 13 Jbeta primers. Profiling relied on immunoSEQ multiplex PCR, and the TCRdb table lists in-frame clones only, not all of them. The top ten hold approximately 7.8% of the sample, which has some 130,000 clones, roughly 72% seen once. Sequencing was carried out using PBMCs. This chain joins TRBV9 and TRBJ2-2; a possible D gene is TRBD2 (6 bases). This clonotype was sampled from a male donor in good health and CMV-seronegative. The CDR3 DNA sequence: TGTGCCACCGCCCCAGGAGGGACCGGGGAGCTGTTTTTT. Its protein is CATAPGGTGELFF.